One sample yielded the 18 T cell receptor beta chains listed below, sequenced in a study of blood T cell repertoires in COVID-19. Data came from immunoSEQ multiplex PCR; TCRdb stores just in-frame clones and leaves some out. The sample lists under 85,000 clones, about 81% seen once, with 15% to 19% in the top ten. Sequences were obtained from peripheral blood. The receptors shown here come from an elderly man with acute or convalescent COVID-19.

This clone was detected only a few times. The chain uses TRBV5-1 and TRBJ2-4, with unresolved D. V was clipped by 6 bases and J by 1 base, with 14 bases between them. Germline assignment: CDR1 SGHRS and CDR2 YFSETQ. There are 15 residues in the CDR3. CDR3 residues: CASKGNYGAKNIQYF. CDR3 DNA sequence: TGCGCCAGCAAAGGAAACTACGGGGCCAAAAACATTCAGTACTTC.

The chain carries TRBV28 and TRBJ2-7; 9 bases align to TRBD2. This CDR3 contains 18 residues. Germline-derived CDR1 and CDR2 are MDHEN and SYDVKM. Trimming removed 3 bases from V and 2 bases from J; junction bases left unmatched: 14. The CDR3 is CASSFRRLLAGKTYEQYF. For the CDR3, the DNA is TGTGCCAGCAGTTTTAGGCGCCTCCTAGCGGGGAAAACCTACGAGCAGTACTTC.

The chain uses TRBV5-6 and TRBJ2-7, with D perhaps TRBD2 (5 bases). V was cut by 0 bases and J by 4 bases, with 11 bases left in between. Germline CDR1 SGHDT, CDR2 YYEEEE. CDR3 length equals 14 residues. This CDR3 is CASSLEDWRYEQYF. DNA of the CDR3: TGTGCCAGCAGCTTGGAAGACTGGAGGTACGAGCAGTACTTC.

The CDR3 coding sequence is TGTGCCAGTAGTATGGGACTATCATTAGGCGCAGATACGCAGTATTTT. Its translation: CASSMGLSLGADTQYF. The J gene is TRBJ2-3, the V gene TRBV19, with 7 bases fitting TRBD2. The germline CDR1 and CDR2 sequences are LNHDA and SQIVND (reference sequence). This CDR3 is 16 amino acids long. The V and J ends lost 3 bases and 4 bases, in that order; junction bases with no gene match: 10.

The chain couples TRBV7-2 to TRBJ1-2; TRBD1 is a possible D gene (6 bases). V dropped 4 bases and J dropped 6 bases, with 12 bases sitting between them. CDR1 and CDR2 (germline): SGHTA, FQGNSA. CDR3 length: 13 residues. CDR3 sequence: CASSSQRTDGYTF. The CDR3 bases are TGTGCCAGCAGCTCCCAGAGGACAGATGGCTACACCTTC.

V and J are TRBV9 and TRBJ1-2; 9 bases fit TRBD1. With 4 bases clipped from V and 8 bases from J, the junction kept 9 bases outside the gene matches. Germline V CDR1 and CDR2: SGDLS, YYNGEE. The CDR3 length is 14 residues. The CDR3 reads CASSPSGDREGYTF. CDR3 bases: TGTGCCAGCAGCCCGAGCGGGGACAGGGAAGGCTACACCTTC.

The chain employs TRBV3-1 (or the pseudogene TRBV3-2) and TRBJ2-5; 12 bases agree with TRBD2. The V gene's germline CDR1 is LGHDT and CDR2 YNNKEL (reference sequence). Trimming cost V 5 bases and J 9 bases; bases outside gene matches: 25. The CDR3 loop spans 20 amino acids. In DNA, the CDR3 is TGTGCCAGCAGCGCCAGACGACTAGCGGGGGCCTCATACCTTTTCGGGGCCCAGTACTTC. Its translation: CASSARRLAGASYLFGAQYF.

The chain employs TRBV18 and TRBJ2-2, with TRBD1 identical over 8 bases. CDR1 and CDR2 (germline): KGHSH, LQKENI. CDR3 length: 16 amino acids. J gave up 0 bases and V 2 bases, and 2 bases lay outside the gene matches. The CDR3 DNA is TGTGCCAGCTCACCAAGGACAGGGCCGAACACCGGGGAGCTGTTTTTT. Translating it yields CASSPRTGPNTGELFF.

CDR3 in DNA: TGTGCCAGCAGCCCGCGACTAGCGGGAGGGTACGACGAGCAGTACTTC. Translated, it gives CASSPRLAGGYDEQYF. This sequence joins TRBV3-1 (or the pseudogene TRBV3-2) and TRBJ2-7, with 14 bases matching TRBD2. Losses at the gene ends were 4 bases for V and 5 bases for J; bases not matched to a gene: 7. Germline V gene lookup returns CDR1 LGHDT and CDR2 YNNKEL (reference sequence). This CDR3 contains 16 residues.

CDR3 DNA: TGTGCCACCAGTGACCGGAAGACAGTGAAAGAGACCCAGTACTTC. Protein: CATSDRKTVKETQYF. This chain joins TRBV24-1 and TRBJ2-5; perhaps TRBD1 as D (5 bases). The CDR3 runs 15 residues. CDR1 and CDR2 from the germline V gene are KGHDR and SFDVKD. V shed 4 bases and J shed 3 bases, with 14 bases lying between them.

This clone was picked up one time. V gene TRBV28 combines with J gene TRBJ2-7; 12 nucleotides line up with TRBD2. Germline-derived CDR1 and CDR2 are MDHEN and SYDVKM. V lost 1 base and J lost 3; bases outside the gene matches: 4. This CDR3 comprises 16 residues. The CDR3 region has the DNA TGTGCCAGCAGTTTATCAGAGGGACTAGCGGGCTACGAGCAGTACTTC. Encoded protein: CASSLSEGLAGYEQYF.

The chain combines TRBV5-4 with TRBJ2-1; 8 nucleotides line up with TRBD1. After removal of 5 bases from V and 0 bases from J, the junction contained 4 bases not matched to a gene. This CDR3 spans 15 amino acids. Germline CDR1 SGHNT, CDR2 YYREEE (reference sequence). This CDR3 reads CASRSDRGSYNEQFF. CDR3 nucleotides: TGTGCCAGCAGATCTGACAGGGGCTCCTACAATGAGCAGTTCTTC.

V usage is TRBV27 and J usage is TRBJ1-4; TRBD1 agrees at 10 bases. Trimming removed 6 bases from V and 8 bases from J; junction bases left unmatched: 6. The CDR3 spans 14 residues. Germline V gene lookup returns CDR1 MNHEY and CDR2 SMNVEV (reference sequence). The CDR3 region has the DNA TGTGCCAGCAGCCCCGGGACAGGGGACGAAAAACTGTTTTTT. Protein product: CASSPGTGDEKLFF.

The V and J genes are TRBV7-2 and TRBJ2-1; D is ambiguous. CDR1 SGHTA and CDR2 FQGNSA come from the germline V gene. V lost 5 bases and J 3 bases, leaving 17 bases between the germline ends. CDR3 length: 16 amino acids. CDR3 in amino acids: CASSQISSPYYNEQFF. CDR3 coding DNA: TGTGCCAGCAGCCAAATATCTTCGCCCTACTACAATGAGCAGTTCTTC.

The genes are TRBV5-4 and TRBJ2-2; tentatively, D is TRBD1 (5 bases). In germline, CDR1 is SGHNT, CDR2 YYREEE (reference sequence). The CDR3 runs 15 residues. V was clipped by 4 bases and J by 0 bases, with 10 bases between them. CDR3 residues: CASSTLTANTGELFF. CDR3 nucleotides: TGTGCCAGCAGCACCTTGACAGCGAACACCGGGGAGCTGTTTTTT.

This clone was detected a few times. J is TRBJ1-2 and V is TRBV12-3 or TRBV12-4; D may be TRBD1 (6 bases). V was shortened by 3 bases and J by 4 bases, with 9 bases between the two germline ends. The CDR3 consists of 13 residues. CDR3 sequence: CASSFRGPYGYTF. The CDR3 region has the DNA TGTGCCAGCAGTTTCAGGGGCCCCTATGGCTACACCTTC.

The chain joins TRBV5-1 to TRBJ2-3; TRBD2 matches 10 bases. The CDR3 runs to 17 residues. Germline V gene data show CDR1 as SGHRS and CDR2 as YFSETQ. Trimming removed 2 bases from V and 3 bases from J; junction bases left unmatched: 9. The CDR3 sequence: CASSLGLAGDGTDTQYF. In DNA, the CDR3 is TGCGCCAGCAGCTTAGGCCTAGCGGGAGATGGGACAGATACGCAGTATTTT. The full variable domain, with the rest looked up from reference TRBV5-1 and TRBJ2-3, is KAGVTQTPRYLIKTRGQQVTLSCSPISGHRSVSWYQQTPGQGLQFLFEYFSETQRNKGNFPGRFSGRQFSNSRSEMNVSTLELGDSALYLCASSLGLAGDGTDTQYFGPGTRLTVL.

The chain joins TRBV4-2 to TRBJ1-2; TRBD1 might be the D (6 bases). CDR3 length: 15 residues. Germline CDR1 LGHNA, CDR2 YNFKEQ. V was trimmed by 0 bases and J by 4 bases, leaving 12 bases between them. The CDR3 bases are TGTGCCAGCAGCCAAGATCGGAACAGGGCCTATGGCTACACCTTC. Its translation: CASSQDRNRAYGYTF.